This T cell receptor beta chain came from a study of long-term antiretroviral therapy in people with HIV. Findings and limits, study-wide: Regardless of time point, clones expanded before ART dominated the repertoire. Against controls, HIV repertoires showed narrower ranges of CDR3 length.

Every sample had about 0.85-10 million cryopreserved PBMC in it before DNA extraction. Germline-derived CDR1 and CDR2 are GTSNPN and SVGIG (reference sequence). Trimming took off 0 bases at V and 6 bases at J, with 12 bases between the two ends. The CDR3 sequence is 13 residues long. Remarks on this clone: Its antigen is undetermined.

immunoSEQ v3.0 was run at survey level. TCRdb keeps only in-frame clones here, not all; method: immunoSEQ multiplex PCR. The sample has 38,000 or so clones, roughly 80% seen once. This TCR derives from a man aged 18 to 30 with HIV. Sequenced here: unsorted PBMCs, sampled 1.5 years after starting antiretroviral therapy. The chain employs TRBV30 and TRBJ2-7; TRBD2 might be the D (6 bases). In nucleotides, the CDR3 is TGTGCCTGGAGTGTATTGGGGGGAACCGAGCAGTACTTC. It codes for CAWSVLGGTEQYF.